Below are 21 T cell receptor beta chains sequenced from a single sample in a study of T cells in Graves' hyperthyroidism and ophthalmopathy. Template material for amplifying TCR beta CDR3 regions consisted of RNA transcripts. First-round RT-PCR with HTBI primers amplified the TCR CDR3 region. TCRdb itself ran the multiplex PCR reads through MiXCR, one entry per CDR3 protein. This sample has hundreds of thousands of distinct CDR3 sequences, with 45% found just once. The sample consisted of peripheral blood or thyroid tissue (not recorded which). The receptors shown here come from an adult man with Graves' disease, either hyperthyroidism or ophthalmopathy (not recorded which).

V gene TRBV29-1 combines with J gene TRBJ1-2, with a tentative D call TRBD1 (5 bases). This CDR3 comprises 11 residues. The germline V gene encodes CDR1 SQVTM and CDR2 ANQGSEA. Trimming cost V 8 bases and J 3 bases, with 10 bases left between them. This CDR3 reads CSWDPDYGYTF. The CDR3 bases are TGCAGCTGGGACCCAGACTATGGCTACACCTTC.

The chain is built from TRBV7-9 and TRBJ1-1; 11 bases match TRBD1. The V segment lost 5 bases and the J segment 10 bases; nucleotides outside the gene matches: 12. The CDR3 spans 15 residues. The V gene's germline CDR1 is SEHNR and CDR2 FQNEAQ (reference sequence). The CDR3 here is CASSTLPGQGGAAFF. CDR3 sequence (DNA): TGTGCCAGCAGCACCCTACCGGGACAGGGGGGGGCAGCTTTCTTT. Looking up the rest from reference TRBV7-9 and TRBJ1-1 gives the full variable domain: DTGVSQNPRHKITKRGQNVTFRCDPISEHNRLYWYRQTLGQGPEFLTYFQNEAQLEKSRLLSDRFSAERPKGSFSTLEIQRTEQGDSAMYLCASSTLPGQGGAAFFGQGTRLTVV.

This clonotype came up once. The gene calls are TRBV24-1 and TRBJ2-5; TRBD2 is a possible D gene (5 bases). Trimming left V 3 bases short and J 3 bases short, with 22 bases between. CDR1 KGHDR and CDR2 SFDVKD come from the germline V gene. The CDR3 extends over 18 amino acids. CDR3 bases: TGTGCCACCAGTGATGTACACCCCGTGGCGGGTGTTGAAGAGACCCAGTACTTC. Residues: CATSDVHPVAGVEETQYF.

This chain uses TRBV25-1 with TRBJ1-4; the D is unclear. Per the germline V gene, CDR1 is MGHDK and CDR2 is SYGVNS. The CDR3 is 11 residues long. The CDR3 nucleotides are TGTTATAGCCCCGGGGATGAAAAACTGTTTTTT. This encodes CYSPGDEKLFF.

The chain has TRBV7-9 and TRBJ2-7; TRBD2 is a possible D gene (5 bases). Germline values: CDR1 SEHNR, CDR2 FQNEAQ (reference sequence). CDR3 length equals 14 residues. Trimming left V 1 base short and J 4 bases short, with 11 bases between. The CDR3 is CASSLVGLSYEQYF. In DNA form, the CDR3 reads TGTGCCAGCAGCTTAGTTGGACTTTCTTACGAGCAGTACTTC. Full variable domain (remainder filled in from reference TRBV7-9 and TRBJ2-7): DTGVSQNPRHKITKRGQNVTFRCDPISEHNRLYWYRQTLGQGPEFLTYFQNEAQLEKSRLLSDRFSAERPKGSFSTLEIQRTEQGDSAMYLCASSLVGLSYEQYFGPGTRLTVT.

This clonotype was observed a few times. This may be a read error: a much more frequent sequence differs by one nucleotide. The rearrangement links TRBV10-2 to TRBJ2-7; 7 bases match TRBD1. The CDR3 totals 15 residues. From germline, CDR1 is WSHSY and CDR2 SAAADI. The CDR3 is CAGSDGTANSYEQYF. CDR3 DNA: TGCGCCGGCAGTGACGGGACAGCCAATTCTTACGAGCAGTACTTC.

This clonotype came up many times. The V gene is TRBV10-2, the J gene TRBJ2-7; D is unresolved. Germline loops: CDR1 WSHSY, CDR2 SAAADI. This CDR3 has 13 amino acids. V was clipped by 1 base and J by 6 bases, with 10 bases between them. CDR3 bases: TGCGCCAGCAGTGAGTTGGCGTGGGGCGAGCAGTACTTC. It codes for CASSELAWGEQYF.

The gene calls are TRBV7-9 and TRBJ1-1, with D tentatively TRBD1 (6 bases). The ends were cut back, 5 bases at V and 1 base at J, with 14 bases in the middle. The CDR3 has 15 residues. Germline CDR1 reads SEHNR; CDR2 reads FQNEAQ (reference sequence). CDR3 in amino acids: CASSQQGFSNTEAFF. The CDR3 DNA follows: TGTGCCAGCAGCCAACAGGGTTTTTCGAACACTGAAGCTTTCTTT.

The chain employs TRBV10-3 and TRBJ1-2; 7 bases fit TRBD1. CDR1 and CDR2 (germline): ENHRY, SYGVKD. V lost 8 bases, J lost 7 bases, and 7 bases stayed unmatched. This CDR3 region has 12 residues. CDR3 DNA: TGTGCCATCGAGGCGACAGGGCTTGGCTACACCTTC. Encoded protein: CAIEATGLGYTF.

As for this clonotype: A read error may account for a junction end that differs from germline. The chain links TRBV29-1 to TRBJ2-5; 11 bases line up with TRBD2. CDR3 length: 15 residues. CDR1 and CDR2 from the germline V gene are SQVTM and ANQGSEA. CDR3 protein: CSVYVRGTSGEAQYF. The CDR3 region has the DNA TGCAGCGTTTATGTAAGAGGGACTAGCGGAGAGGCCCAGTACTTC.

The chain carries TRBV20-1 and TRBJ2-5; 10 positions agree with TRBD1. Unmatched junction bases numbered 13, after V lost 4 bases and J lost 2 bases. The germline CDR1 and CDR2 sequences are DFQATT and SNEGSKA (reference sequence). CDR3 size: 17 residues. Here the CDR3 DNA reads TGCAGTGCTATCGATACACGGACAGGGGGGAAGCAAGAGACCCAGTACTTC. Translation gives CSAIDTRTGGKQETQYF.

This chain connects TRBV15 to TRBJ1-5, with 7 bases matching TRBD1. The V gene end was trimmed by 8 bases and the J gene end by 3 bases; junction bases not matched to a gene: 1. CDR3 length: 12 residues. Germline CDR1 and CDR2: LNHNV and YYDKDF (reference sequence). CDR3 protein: CATGTANQPQHF. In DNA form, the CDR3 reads TGTGCCACCGGGACAGCCAATCAGCCCCAGCATTTT.

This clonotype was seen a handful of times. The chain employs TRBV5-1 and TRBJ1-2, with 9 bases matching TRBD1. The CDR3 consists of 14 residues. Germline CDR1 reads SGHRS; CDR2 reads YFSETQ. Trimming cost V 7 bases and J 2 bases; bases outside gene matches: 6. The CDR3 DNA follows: TGCGCCAGCGGGGCCGGACAGGGGAACTATGGCTACACCTTC. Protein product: CASGAGQGNYGYTF.

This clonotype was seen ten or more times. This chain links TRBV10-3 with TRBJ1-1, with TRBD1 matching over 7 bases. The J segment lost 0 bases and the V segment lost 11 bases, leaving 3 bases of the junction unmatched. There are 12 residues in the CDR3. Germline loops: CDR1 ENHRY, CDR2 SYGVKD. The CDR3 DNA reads TGTGCCGTACAGGGGATGAACACTGAAGCTTTCTTT. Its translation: CAVQGMNTEAFF.

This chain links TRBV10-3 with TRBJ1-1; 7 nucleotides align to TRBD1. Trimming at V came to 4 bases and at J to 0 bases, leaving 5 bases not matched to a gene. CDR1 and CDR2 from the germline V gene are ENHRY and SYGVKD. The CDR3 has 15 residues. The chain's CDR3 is CAISGDSLMNTEAFF. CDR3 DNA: TGTGCCATCAGTGGGGACAGCCTCATGAACACTGAAGCTTTCTTT.

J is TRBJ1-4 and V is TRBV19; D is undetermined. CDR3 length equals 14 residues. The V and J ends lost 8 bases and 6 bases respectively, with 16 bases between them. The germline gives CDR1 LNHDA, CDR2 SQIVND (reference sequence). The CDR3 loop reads CASAPFLSDEKLFF. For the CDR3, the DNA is TGTGCCAGTGCCCCTTTCCTGAGCGATGAAAAACTGTTTTTT.

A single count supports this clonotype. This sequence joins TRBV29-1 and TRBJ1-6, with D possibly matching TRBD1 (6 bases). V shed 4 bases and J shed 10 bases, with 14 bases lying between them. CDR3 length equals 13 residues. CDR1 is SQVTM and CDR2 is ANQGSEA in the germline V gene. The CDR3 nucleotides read TGCAGCGTTGGAGAACAGGGTGAATCACCCCTCCACTTT. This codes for CSVGEQGESPLHF.

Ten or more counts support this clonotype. CDR3 amino acids: CASSTGTGGTGTEAFF. CDR3 nucleotides: TGTGCCAGCAGCACCGGGACAGGTGGGACGGGGACTGAAGCTTTCTTT. The rearrangement uses TRBV7-9 and TRBJ1-1; 8 bases are a match to TRBD1. J lost 5 bases, V lost 5 bases, and 13 bases had no gene match. Germline values: CDR1 SEHNR, CDR2 FQNEAQ (reference sequence). CDR3 size: 16 residues.

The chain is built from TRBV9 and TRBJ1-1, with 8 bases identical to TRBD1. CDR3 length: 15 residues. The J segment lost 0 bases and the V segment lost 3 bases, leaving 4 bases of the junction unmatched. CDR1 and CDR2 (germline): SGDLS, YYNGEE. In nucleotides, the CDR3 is TGTGCCAGCAGCGCTGGACAGGGATTGAACACTGAAGCTTTCTTT. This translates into CASSAGQGLNTEAFF.

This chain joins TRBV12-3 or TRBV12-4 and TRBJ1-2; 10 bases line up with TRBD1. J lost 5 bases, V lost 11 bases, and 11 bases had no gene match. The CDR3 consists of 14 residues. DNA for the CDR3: TGTGCCGCTAGGTTGTCGGACAGGGGGTATGGCTACACCTTC. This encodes CAARLSDRGYGYTF.

The CDR3 sequence: CASSLGQAAGNTIYF. The CDR3, as DNA: TGCGCCAGCAGCTTGGGACAGGCGGCTGGAAACACCATATATTTT. V is TRBV5-1 and J is TRBJ1-3; D might be TRBD1 (6 bases). Trimming pared 0 bases from V and 2 bases from J, leaving 9 bases between. CDR3 size: 15 residues. Germline loops: CDR1 SGHRS, CDR2 YFSETQ.